This TCR beta chain was sequenced for a study of blood T cells in healthy people across ages. Study results and caveats: PBMC samples, being unsorted, prevented any conclusive comparison of naive and antigen-experienced cells.

This clonotype was observed a few times. Its antigen is still unknown. Trimming cost V 5 bases and J 4 bases, with 18 bases left between them. Germline V CDR1 and CDR2: SEHNR, FQNEAQ (reference sequence). The CDR3 has 16 amino acids. Next came a second PCR, run for roughly 6 to 11 cycles, which used a sample-barcoded 5' primer along with a J-beta primer mix. Each CDR3 protein gets one entry after TCRdb re-called the 5' RACE reads with MiXCR. The sample lists hundreds of thousands of distinct CDR3 sequences; roughly 25% were seen once. In addition, the sample was reused for a study of T cells of mothers and their children. That paper states: Related mother-child pairs showed slightly, non-significantly higher overlap than unrelated pairs.

This sequence was found in a boy between 10 and 17 years old in good health. The rearrangement joins TRBV7-9 to TRBJ1-3, with D unresolved. Material: blood. This chain's CDR3 is CASSTQAGPPGNTIYF. DNA for the CDR3: TGTGCCAGCAGCACGCAAGCTGGCCCTCCGGGAAACACCATATATTTT. Filled out from reference TRBV7-9 and TRBJ1-3, the complete variable domain reads DTGVSQNPRHKITKRGQNVTFRCDPISEHNRLYWYRQTLGQGPEFLTYFQNEAQLEKSRLLSDRFSAERPKGSFSTLEIQRTEQGDSAMYLCASSTQAGPPGNTIYFGEGSWLTVV.